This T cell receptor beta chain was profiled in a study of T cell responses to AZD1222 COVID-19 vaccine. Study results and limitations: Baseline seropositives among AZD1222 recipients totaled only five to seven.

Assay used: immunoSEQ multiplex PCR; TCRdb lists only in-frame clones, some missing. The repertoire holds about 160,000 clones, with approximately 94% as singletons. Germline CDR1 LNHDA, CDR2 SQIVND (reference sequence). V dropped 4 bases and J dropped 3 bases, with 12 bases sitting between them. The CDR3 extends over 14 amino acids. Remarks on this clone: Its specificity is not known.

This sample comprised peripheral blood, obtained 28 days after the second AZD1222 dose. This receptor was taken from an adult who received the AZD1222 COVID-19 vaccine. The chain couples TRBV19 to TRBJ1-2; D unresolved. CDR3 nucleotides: TGTGCCAGTAGTAAAGAGGGTCTTGACTATGGCTACACCTTC. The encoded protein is CASSKEGLDYGYTF.